These 28 T cell receptor beta chains share one sample of origin, sequenced in a study of cytomegalovirus exposure and HLA in healthy donors. The PCR used 60 Vbeta and 13 Jbeta primers. Some clones are missing from TCRdb's copy, which holds only in-frame ones; the method was immunoSEQ multiplex PCR. The sample records 200,000 or so clones, roughly 84% being singletons. The material sequenced was PBMCs. These receptors were collected from a man in his fifties or sixties in good health and CMV-seronegative.

The chain carries TRBV5-6 and TRBJ1-4; 8 bases map to TRBD1. CDR1 is SGHDT, CDR2 YYEEEE, per germline. This CDR3 has 18 residues. J lost 4 bases, V lost 2 bases, and 13 bases had no gene match. CDR3 bases: TGTGCCAGCAGCTTTTGGACTGGGACAGGACGAGGTAATGAAAAACTGTTTTTT. Translated: CASSFWTGTGRGNEKLFF.

This clone was observed once. This chain connects TRBV11-2 to TRBJ2-7; D gene ambiguous. Germline CDR1 and CDR2: SGHAT and FQNNGV. The CDR3 spans 13 residues. V was pared by 1 base and J by 4 bases, with 8 bases between. For the CDR3, the DNA is TGTGCCAGCAGCTTAGGCCCTAAGTACGAGCAGTACTTC. Its protein is CASSLGPKYEQYF.

This chain joins TRBV7-8 and TRBJ1-1, with 8 bases aligning to TRBD1. This CDR3 contains 15 residues. The V gene's germline CDR1 is SGHVS and CDR2 FQNEAQ. J gave up 2 bases and V 3 bases, and 5 bases lay outside the gene matches. The CDR3: CASSLAGGLNTEAFF. CDR3 coding DNA: TGTGCCAGCAGCTTGGCAGGGGGCCTCAACACTGAAGCTTTCTTT.

Here the CDR3 DNA reads TGCGCCAGCACCCAGACAGGGGGCTCAGGAAACACCATATATTTT. Its translation is CASTQTGGSGNTIYF. V usage is TRBV5-1 and J usage is TRBJ1-3; 10 nucleotides align to TRBD1. Germline CDR1 reads SGHRS; CDR2 reads YFSETQ. This CDR3 spans 15 amino acids. Losses at the gene ends were 6 bases for V and 4 bases for J; bases not matched to a gene: 7.

The rearrangement links TRBV5-4 to TRBJ2-7; no clear D. CDR1 SGHNT and CDR2 YYREEE come from the germline V gene (reference sequence). The CDR3 extends over 16 amino acids. Trimming stripped 4 bases from V and 4 bases from J, with 21 bases between. The CDR3 reads CASSLGSGSSPYEQYF. CDR3 bases: TGTGCCAGCAGCCTAGGATCCGGATCCAGCCCATACGAGCAGTACTTC.

This sequence joins TRBV5-1 and TRBJ2-3, with a possible D match to TRBD1 (6 bases). The CDR3 runs to 13 residues. Trimming stripped 3 bases from V and 5 bases from J, with 10 bases between. The germline V gene has CDR1 SGHRS and CDR2 YFSETQ. Here the CDR3 DNA reads TGCGCCAGCAGCTGGAAAGGGGGAGATACGCAGTATTTT. This codes for CASSWKGGDTQYF.

V usage is TRBV5-4 and J usage is TRBJ2-5; 9 nucleotides match TRBD1. Germline CDR1 SGHNT, CDR2 YYREEE (reference sequence). The J segment lost 4 bases and the V segment lost 4 bases, leaving 5 bases of the junction unmatched. This CDR3 comprises 14 residues. The CDR3, as DNA: TGTGCCAGCAGCCCTACAGGGGGCGCAGAGACCCAGTACTTC. Translation: CASSPTGGAETQYF.

In this sample, this clone turned up once. The chain is built from TRBV6-5 and TRBJ2-7; 12 bases line up with TRBD2. The germline CDR1 and CDR2 sequences are MNHEY and SVGAGI. The CDR3 runs 13 residues. J lost 6 bases, V lost 7 bases, and 4 bases had no gene match. CDR3 sequence reads: CASMGLAGFEQYF. Here the CDR3 DNA reads TGTGCCAGCATGGGACTAGCGGGTTTCGAGCAGTACTTC.

The chain links TRBV2 to TRBJ2-2, with 13 nucleotides matching TRBD2. The germline CDR1 and CDR2 sequences are SNHLY and FYNNEI. The CDR3 spans 17 residues. V lost 6 bases and J lost 7; bases outside the gene matches: 11. In DNA, the CDR3 is TGTGCCAGCAGCGCCACTGGACTAGCGGGAGAGATCGGGGAGCTGTTTTTT. Protein sequence: CASSATGLAGEIGELFF.

V is TRBV4-1 and J is TRBJ2-7; D is possibly TRBD1 (6 bases). V was shortened by 5 bases and J by 7 bases, with 12 bases between the two germline ends. CDR1 and CDR2 (germline): MGHRA, YSYEKL. The CDR3 loop spans 12 amino acids. CDR3 protein: CASSAGDGEQYF. In DNA, the CDR3 is TGCGCCAGCAGCGCAGGGGACGGGGAGCAGTACTTC.

The chain is built from TRBV7-9 and TRBJ2-1; D is perhaps TRBD1 (5 bases). Germline V gene data show CDR1 as SEHNR and CDR2 as FQNEAQ (reference sequence). V gave up 1 base and J gave up 0 bases, with 7 bases separating them. The CDR3 spans 15 residues. Here the CDR3 DNA reads TGTGCCAGCAGCTTAGGAAGGGGCTCCTACAATGAGCAGTTCTTC. Amino acids: CASSLGRGSYNEQFF.

This chain joins TRBV2 and TRBJ1-5, with D hard to call. Germline CDR1 and CDR2: SNHLY and FYNNEI. The V end lost 7 bases, the J end lost 7 bases, and 20 bases lay between the germline ends. This CDR3 comprises 15 residues. CDR3 bases: TGTGCCAGCAATCCCGGCCTACAGCGGGCGCAGCCCCAGCATTTT. Translating gives CASNPGLQRAQPQHF.

This chain uses TRBV4-1 with TRBJ1-4, with D hard to call. The CDR3 loop spans 16 amino acids. Trimming pared 1 base from V and 8 bases from J, leaving 17 bases between. Germline V gene sequence: CDR1 MGHRA, CDR2 YSYEKL. DNA of the CDR3: TGCGCCAGCAGCCAAGTTCCCCGGGATTTGGGCGAAAAACTGTTTTTT. As protein: CASSQVPRDLGEKLFF.

The chain is built from TRBV5-1 and TRBJ2-1, with 7 bases aligning to TRBD1. Germline assignment: CDR1 SGHRS and CDR2 YFSETQ. With V trimmed by 0 bases and J by 5 bases, 5 bases remained unmatched. The CDR3 runs to 15 residues. CDR3 amino acids: CASSLGQGEHNEQFF. DNA for the CDR3: TGCGCCAGCAGCTTGGGGCAGGGGGAGCACAATGAGCAGTTCTTC. The entire variable domain, with the rest obtained from reference TRBV5-1 and TRBJ2-1, is as follows: KAGVTQTPRYLIKTRGQQVTLSCSPISGHRSVSWYQQTPGQGLQFLFEYFSETQRNKGNFPGRFSGRQFSNSRSEMNVSTLELGDSALYLCASSLGQGEHNEQFFGPGTRLTVL.

The V and J genes are TRBV5-8 and TRBJ2-3; D ambiguous. Germline V gives CDR1 SGHTS, CDR2 YDEGEE. The CDR3 runs 12 residues. Between the trimmed V and J ends, which lost 4 bases and 2 bases, there was a span of 5 bases. The CDR3 reads CASSTYTDTQYF. The CDR3 coding sequence is TGTGCCAGCAGCACCTACACAGATACGCAGTATTTT.

The chain recombines TRBV9 with TRBJ2-7; a weak D match, TRBD1 (5 bases). The ends were cut back, 0 bases at V and 5 bases at J, with 15 bases in the middle. Germline V gene lookup returns CDR1 SGDLS and CDR2 YYNGEE. The CDR3 consists of 15 residues. The CDR3 DNA is TGTGCCAGCAGCGTAGCTCCCAACAGGCCCGACGAGCAGTACTTC. Its translation: CASSVAPNRPDEQYF.

This sequence joins TRBV5-1 and TRBJ2-3; 7 bases fit TRBD2. V was pared by 0 bases and J by 0 bases, with 1 base of the junction left unmatched. The CDR3 has 15 amino acids. Germline values: CDR1 SGHRS, CDR2 YFSETQ. CDR3 sequence: CASSLVLASTDTQYF. The CDR3 nucleotides read TGCGCCAGCAGCTTGGTACTAGCGAGCACAGATACGCAGTATTTT.

The chain couples TRBV27 to TRBJ2-7; D possibly corresponds to TRBD2 (5 bases). The V end lost 6 bases, the J end lost 5 bases, and 14 bases lay between the germline ends. The CDR3 has 13 residues. CDR1 and CDR2 from the germline V gene are MNHEY and SMNVEV (reference sequence). CDR3 in DNA: TGTGCCAGCAGCCGGATCGGGGTCAACGAGCAGTACTTC. Protein: CASSRIGVNEQYF.

The chain employs TRBV11-2 and TRBJ1-2, with no clear D. From germline, CDR1 is SGHAT and CDR2 FQNNGV. V lost 4 bases and J lost 5, with 11 bases in between. The CDR3 is made up of 13 amino acids. CDR3 bases: TGTGCCAGCAGCTACGATTACGGTTATGGCTACACCTTC. Protein product: CASSYDYGYGYTF.

The V call is TRBV10-3, the J call TRBJ2-1; 7 bases align to TRBD2. The CDR3 runs to 15 residues. Germline lookup yields CDR1 ENHRY and CDR2 SYGVKD. With V trimmed by 2 bases and J by 0 bases, 1 base remained unmatched. CDR3 in DNA: TGTGCCATCAGTGAGCCGGGAGGCTCCTACAATGAGCAGTTCTTC. This sequence encodes CAISEPGGSYNEQFF.

This sequence joins TRBV5-1 and TRBJ1-1, with 12 positions matching TRBD1. Germline CDR1 SGHRS, CDR2 YFSETQ. The CDR3 length is 16 residues. Trimming cost V 3 bases and J 4 bases; bases outside gene matches: 7. The CDR3 protein is CASSWGTGGTGTEAFF. CDR3 coding DNA: TGCGCCAGCAGCTGGGGGACAGGGGGCACGGGCACTGAAGCTTTCTTT. Based on the CDR3 plus reference TRBV5-1 and TRBJ1-1, the full variable domain is KAGVTQTPRYLIKTRGQQVTLSCSPISGHRSVSWYQQTPGQGLQFLFEYFSETQRNKGNFPGRFSGRQFSNSRSEMNVSTLELGDSALYLCASSWGTGGTGTEAFFGQGTRLTVV.

The rearrangement uses TRBV30 and TRBJ2-1; D remains ambiguous. The CDR3 runs 13 residues. Per the germline V gene, CDR1 is GTSNPN and CDR2 is SVGIG (reference sequence). The V and J ends lost 0 bases and 9 bases respectively, with 12 bases between them. Here the CDR3 reads CAWSVLSTGEQFF. The CDR3 DNA reads as TGTGCCTGGAGTGTACTAAGTACTGGTGAGCAGTTCTTC.

A single count supports this clone. The chain is built from TRBV5-1 and TRBJ2-5, with TRBD1 identical over 9 bases. The CDR3 is 14 residues long. Per germline, CDR1 SGHRS and CDR2 YFSETQ. V was pared by 4 bases and J by 5 bases, with 6 bases of the junction left unmatched. For the CDR3, the DNA is TGCGCCAGCAGCAGGGACAGGGACATTGAGACCCAGTACTTC. Its translation: CASSRDRDIETQYF.

This rearrangement joins TRBV30 to TRBJ1-1, with TRBD1 as a possible D gene (6 bases). This CDR3 comprises 12 residues. Trimming shortened V by 3 bases and J by 1 base, and 6 bases separated the two germline ends. The germline V gene has CDR1 GTSNPN and CDR2 SVGIG (reference sequence). The CDR3 here is CAWRQGNTEAFF. CDR3 coding DNA: TGTGCCTGGAGACAGGGGAACACTGAAGCTTTCTTT. The whole variable domain, filled in from reference TRBV30 and TRBJ1-1, reads SQTIHQWPATLVQPVGSPLSLECTVEGTSNPNLYWYRQAAGRGLQLLFYSVGIGQISSEVPQNLSASRPQDRQFILSSKKLLLSDSGFYLCAWRQGNTEAFFGQGTRLTVV.

In its sample, this clone was seen a few times. The rearrangement links TRBV28 to TRBJ2-7, with D perhaps TRBD1 (6 bases). Germline values: CDR1 MDHEN, CDR2 SYDVKM. Trimming stripped 7 bases from V and 0 bases from J, with 7 bases between. The CDR3 length is 12 residues. CDR3 coding DNA: TGTGCCAGCACGGACAGCTCCTACGAGCAGTACTTC. This sequence encodes CASTDSSYEQYF.

The V and J genes are TRBV30 and TRBJ2-2; D is possibly TRBD1 (5 bases). In germline, CDR1 is GTSNPN, CDR2 SVGIG (reference sequence). There are 14 residues in the CDR3. Trimming removed 4 bases from V and 6 bases from J, with 15 bases in between. CDR3 in amino acids: CAWKGDFLAGELFF. For the CDR3, the DNA is TGTGCCTGGAAAGGGGATTTTCTAGCCGGGGAGCTGTTTTTT.

The chain combines TRBV6-1 with TRBJ2-4; 8 bases map to TRBD1. The CDR3 extends over 15 amino acids. Germline V gene sequence: CDR1 MNHNS, CDR2 SASEGT. Trimming removed 5 bases from V and 2 bases from J; junction bases left unmatched: 5. The CDR3 sequence is CASSQGANSKNIQYF. The DNA for the CDR3 is TGTGCCAGCAGTCAGGGGGCGAACTCCAAAAACATTCAGTACTTC.

The rearrangement links TRBV5-1 to TRBJ1-1; D gene uncertain. CDR1 and CDR2 (germline): SGHRS, YFSETQ. The V end lost 2 bases, the J end lost 0 bases, and 8 bases lay between the germline ends. The CDR3 extends over 14 amino acids. The CDR3 reads CASSFDTMNTEAFF. The CDR3 DNA follows: TGCGCCAGCAGCTTCGACACAATGAACACTGAAGCTTTCTTT.